These 17 T cell receptor beta chains were sequenced from one sample in a study of T cell repertoires in cytomegalovirus infection. Their recognized antigens are unknown. TCRdb independently ran MiXCR on the reads; one entry per CDR3 protein. The table has some 310,000 distinct CDR3 sequences, around a quarter seen once. The sample in question was cultured PBMCs, obtained from culture after CMV antigen stimulation. These receptors all stem from a human donor in good health (CMV status not recorded). Some clones in this sample may be carry-over from other donors' samples.

There are many counts of this clonotype. V usage is TRBV7-2 and J usage is TRBJ2-3; 8 bases are shared with TRBD1. There are 14 residues in the CDR3. The germline V gene has CDR1 SGHTA and CDR2 FQGNSA. With 2 bases clipped from V and 6 bases from J, the junction kept 4 bases outside the gene matches. The CDR3 bases are TGTGCCAGCAGCTTACACAGGGGGGAGGATACGCAGTATTTT. As protein: CASSLHRGEDTQYF.

This clonotype was recorded a few times. The chain links TRBV28 to TRBJ2-1; D perhaps matches TRBD1 (5 bases). Germline CDR1 reads MDHEN; CDR2 reads SYDVKM. CDR3 length: 16 amino acids. The V gene lost 8 bases and the J gene lost 6 bases, with 23 bases spanning the gap. The CDR3 DNA sequence: TGTGCCAGCTCCCCTCTTCCAGACAGTTTACGCAATGAGCAGTTCTTC. It codes for CASSPLPDSLRNEQFF. The whole variable domain, filled in from reference TRBV28 and TRBJ2-1, reads DVKVTQSSRYLVKRTGEKVFLECVQDMDHENMFWYRQDPGLGLRLIYFSYDVKMKEKGDIPEGYSVSREKKERFSLILESASTNQTSMYLCASSPLPDSLRNEQFFGPGTRLTVL.

The chain joins TRBV6-1 to TRBJ1-1; 7 bases fit TRBD1. Trimming removed 7 bases from V and 5 bases from J; junction bases left unmatched: 7. The germline V gene has CDR1 MNHNS and CDR2 SASEGT. This CDR3 has 13 residues. CDR3 sequence (DNA): TGTGCCAGCACACGACAGGGTGGGACTGAAGCTTTCTTT. Protein: CASTRQGGTEAFF.

The chain is built from TRBV14 and TRBJ1-1, with D hard to call. The ends were cut back, 1 base at V and 0 bases at J, with 9 bases in the middle. The CDR3 loop spans 15 amino acids. Looked up from germline, CDR1 is SGHDN and CDR2 is FVKESK. For the CDR3, the DNA is TGTGCCAGCAGCCAAGGTAGCTCGCTGAACACTGAAGCTTTCTTT. Amino acids: CASSQGSSLNTEAFF.

This chain joins TRBV19 and TRBJ2-3, with TRBD2 as a possible D gene (6 bases). Germline V lookup: CDR1 LNHDA, CDR2 SQIVND (reference sequence). The CDR3 contains 16 residues. V lost 3 bases and J 7 bases, leaving 20 bases between the germline ends. The CDR3 here is CASSIGAGRLTHTQYF. CDR3 in DNA: TGTGCCAGTAGTATCGGGGCGGGAAGGCTCACTCATACGCAGTATTTT.

The CDR3 nucleotides read TGTGCCAGCAGTTACGTCTCTAGCACAGATACGCAGTATTTT. The encoded protein is CASSYVSSTDTQYF. The chain links TRBV6-1 to TRBJ2-3; D uncertain. V lost 5 bases and J 0 bases, leaving 9 bases between the germline ends. The germline gives CDR1 MNHNS, CDR2 SASEGT. The CDR3 sequence is 14 residues long.

The CDR3 is CASSSLRLMNTEAFF. CDR3 nucleotides: TGTGCCAGCAGCTCCCTCAGGTTGATGAACACTGAAGCTTTCTTT. V is TRBV7-2 and J is TRBJ1-1; D gene unclear. This CDR3 has 15 amino acids. V was cut by 4 bases and J by 0 bases, with 12 bases left in between. CDR1 is SGHTA and CDR2 is FQGNSA in the germline V gene.

This clonotype was detected a few times. The chain carries TRBV19 and TRBJ2-7, with 14 positions matching TRBD2. There are 19 residues in the CDR3. Per germline, CDR1 LNHDA and CDR2 SQIVND (reference sequence). Trimming took 6 bases from V and 4 from J; bases not matched to a gene: 17. The CDR3 region is CASSDGLAGGRSMLYEQYF. The DNA for the CDR3 is TGTGCCAGTAGCGACGGACTAGCGGGAGGAAGGAGTATGTTGTACGAGCAGTACTTC.

This clonotype turned up a few times. V and J are TRBV12-3 or TRBV12-4 and TRBJ1-5; 7 bases agree with TRBD1. The CDR3 runs to 14 residues. After removal of 6 bases from V and 4 bases from J, the junction contained 6 bases not matched to a gene. The CDR3 is CASRGGTANQPQHF. The DNA of the CDR3 is TGTGCCAGCAGGGGGGGGACAGCTAATCAGCCCCAGCATTTT.

This clonotype was counted only a few times. This chain links TRBV14 with TRBJ1-1; TRBD1 matches 7 bases. The ends lost 3 bases at V and 11 bases at J; junction bases unmatched: 12. Per germline, CDR1 SGHDN and CDR2 FVKESK. The CDR3 contains 14 residues. The CDR3 here is CASSQDGSTGTAFF. The DNA for the CDR3 is TGTGCCAGCAGCCAGGATGGATCGACAGGGACCGCTTTCTTT.

This clonotype was seen only a few times. The gene calls are TRBV7-3 and TRBJ2-2; D uncertain. The CDR3 consists of 16 residues. Germline V CDR1 and CDR2: SGHTA, FQGTGA. V was cut by 1 base and J by 8 bases, with 17 bases left in between. CDR3 region: CASSLNSGTPLGELFF. The DNA for the CDR3 is TGTGCCAGCAGCTTAAACTCCGGCACCCCTTTGGGGGAGCTGTTTTTT.

The J gene is TRBJ1-2, the V gene TRBV12-3 or TRBV12-4, with D maybe TRBD1 (5 bases). This CDR3 comprises 15 residues. V lost 3 bases and J lost 4, with 15 bases in between. CDR3 sequence (DNA): TGTGCCAGCAGTTTTGGGACCCCCAGCGCCTATGGCTACACCTTC. Residues: CASSFGTPSAYGYTF.

This clonotype was seen at least ten times. The chain links TRBV7-2 to TRBJ2-3, with unresolved D. CDR1 and CDR2 (germline): SGHTA, FQGNSA. This CDR3 spans 11 amino acids. The germline V and J ends were trimmed by 3 bases and 5 bases, with 3 bases remaining between them. The DNA for the CDR3 is TGTGCCAGCAGCTTTCTAGATACGCAGTATTTT. Amino acid sequence: CASSFLDTQYF.

The chain carries TRBV6-2 or TRBV6-3 and TRBJ2-1; the D gene is possibly TRBD2 (5 bases). The length of the CDR3 is 13 residues. Trimming removed 4 bases from V and 3 bases from J, with 7 bases in between. Germline CDR1 and CDR2: MNHEY and SVGEGT. CDR3 in amino acids: CASSFGIYNEQFF. The CDR3 coding sequence is TGTGCCAGCAGTTTCGGGATCTACAATGAGCAGTTCTTC.

With respect to this clonotype: Germline is not matched at one junction end, which may reflect a read error. This chain links TRBV5-4 with TRBJ2-2; TRBD1 might be the D (5 bases). Per germline, CDR1 SGHNT and CDR2 YYREEE (reference sequence). CDR3 length equals 14 residues. The CDR3 is CASSVDRNTGELFF. CDR3 DNA sequence: TGTGCGAGCAGCGTCGACAGAAACACCGGGGAGCTGTTTTTT.

This clonotype was observed a handful of times. The J gene is TRBJ1-1, the V gene TRBV5-1; no clear D. The V end lost 1 base, the J end lost 3 bases, and 7 bases lay between the germline ends. The germline V gene encodes CDR1 SGHRS and CDR2 YFSETQ. The CDR3 extends over 13 amino acids. CDR3 coding DNA: TGCGCCAGCAGCTTGATGTCGGACACTGAAGCTTTCTTT. It codes for CASSLMSDTEAFF.

The table lists this clonotype with many counts. The chain links TRBV7-2 to TRBJ2-3, with a tentative D call TRBD1 (5 bases). This CDR3 comprises 15 residues. Per germline, CDR1 SGHTA and CDR2 FQGNSA. Between the trimmed V and J ends, which lost 1 base and 3 bases, there was a span of 11 bases. This CDR3 reads CASSLVGQGTDTQYF. DNA of the CDR3: TGTGCCAGCAGCTTAGTGGGTCAGGGAACAGATACGCAGTATTTT. The complete variable domain, with remaining parts taken from reference TRBV7-2 and TRBJ2-3, reads GAGVSQSPSNKVTEKGKDVELRCDPISGHTALYWYRQSLGQGLEFLIYFQGNSAPDKSGLPSDRFSAERTGGSVSTLTIQRTQQEDSAVYLCASSLVGQGTDTQYFGPGTRLTVL.